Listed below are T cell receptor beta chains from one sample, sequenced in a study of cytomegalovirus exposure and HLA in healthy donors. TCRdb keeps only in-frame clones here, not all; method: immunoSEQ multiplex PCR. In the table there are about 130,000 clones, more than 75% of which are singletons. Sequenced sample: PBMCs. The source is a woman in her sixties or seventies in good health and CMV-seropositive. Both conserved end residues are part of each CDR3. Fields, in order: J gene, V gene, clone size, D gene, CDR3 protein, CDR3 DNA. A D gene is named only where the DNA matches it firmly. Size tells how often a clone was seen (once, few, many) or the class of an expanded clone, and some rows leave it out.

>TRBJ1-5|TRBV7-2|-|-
CASSPVGGPLFQPQHF
TGTGCCAGCAGCCCCGTGGGGGGTCCTCTCTTCCAGCCCCAGCATTTT
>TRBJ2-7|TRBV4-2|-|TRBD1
CASSQGVILGRDSAYEQYF
TGTGCCAGCAGCCAAGGTGTTATTTTAGGCCGGGACAGCGCCTACGAGCAGTACTTC
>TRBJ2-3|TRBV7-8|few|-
CASSFRPALSTDTQYF
TGTGCCAGCAGCTTTCGGCCAGCGCTGAGCACAGATACGCAGTATTTT
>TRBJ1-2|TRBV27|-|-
CASSPSAPRYGYTF
TGTGCCAGCAGTCCCAGCGCGCCACGCTATGGCTACACCTTC
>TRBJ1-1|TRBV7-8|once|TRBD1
CASTRQGLTEAFF
TGTGCCAGCACACGACAGGGGTTAACTGAAGCTTTCTTT
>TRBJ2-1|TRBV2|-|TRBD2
CASRLAGGEQFF
TGTGCCAGTCGGCTAGCGGGGGGGGAGCAGTTCTTC
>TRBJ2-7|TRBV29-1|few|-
CSVELGRSPAYEQYF
TGCAGCGTTGAATTGGGCCGCTCCCCAGCCTACGAGCAGTACTTC
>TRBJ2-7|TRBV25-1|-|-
CASSIQGNEQYF
TGTGCCAGCAGTATACAGGGAAACGAGCAGTACTTC
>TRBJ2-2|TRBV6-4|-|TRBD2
CASSELAGESGGTGELFF
TGTGCCAGCAGCGAACTAGCGGGAGAAAGTGGTGGCACCGGGGAGCTGTTTTTT
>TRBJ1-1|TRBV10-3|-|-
CAIRGGLQTWNTEAFF
TGTGCCATCAGAGGAGGTCTCCAAACGTGGAACACTGAAGCTTTCTTT
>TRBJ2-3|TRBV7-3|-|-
CASSFQGDTQYF
TGTGCCAGCAGCTTTCAGGGAGATACGCAGTATTTT
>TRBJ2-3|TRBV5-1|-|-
CASRLSPGESLADTQYF
TGCGCCAGCAGGCTATCACCCGGGGAGAGCTTGGCAGATACGCAGTATTTT
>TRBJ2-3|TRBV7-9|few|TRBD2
CASSLGASGSRTDTQYF
TGTGCCAGCAGCTTAGGGGCTAGCGGGAGCCGCACAGATACGCAGTATTTT
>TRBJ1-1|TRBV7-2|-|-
CASSLGVLGRGITEAFF
TGTGCCAGCAGCTTAGGGGTCCTAGGGAGGGGGATCACTGAAGCTTTCTTT
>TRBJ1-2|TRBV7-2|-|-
CASSPWTGYTF
TGTGCCAGCAGCCCTTGGACAGGCTACACCTTC
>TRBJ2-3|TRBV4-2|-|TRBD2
CASSQAVGGGPLGTDTQYF
TGTGCCAGCAGCCAGGCTGTGGGCGGGGGGCCCCTTGGCACAGATACGCAGTATTTT
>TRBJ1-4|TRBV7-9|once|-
CASSELLGKLFF
TGTGCCAGCAGCGAGCTGCTCGGAAAACTGTTTTTT
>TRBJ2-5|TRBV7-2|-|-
CASSLGVASSETQYF
TGTGCCAGCAGCTTAGGGGTGGCTAGCTCAGAGACCCAGTACTTC
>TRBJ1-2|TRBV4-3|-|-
CASSQEYPAATHIYGYTF
TGCGCCAGCAGCCAAGAATATCCAGCGGCAACTCATATCTATGGCTACACCTTC
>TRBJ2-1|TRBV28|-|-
CASPPALPDFNEQFF
TGTGCCAGTCCGCCAGCGTTACCTGATTTCAATGAGCAGTTCTTC
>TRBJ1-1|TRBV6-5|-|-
CASSYSTRAWGTEAFF
TGTGCCAGCAGTTACTCGACGAGGGCGTGGGGCACTGAAGCTTTCTTT
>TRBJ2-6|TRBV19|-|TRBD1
CASTPDRGNIAGANVLTF
TGTGCCAGTACTCCGGACAGGGGTAATATCGCTGGGGCCAACGTCCTGACTTTC
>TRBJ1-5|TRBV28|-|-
CASSSTKGKNQPQHF
TGTGCCAGCAGCTCAACGAAGGGGAAGAATCAGCCCCAGCATTTT
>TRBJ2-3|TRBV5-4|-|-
CASSSDTRAQYF
TGTGCCAGCAGCTCGGACACCAGAGCGCAGTATTTT
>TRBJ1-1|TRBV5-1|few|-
CASSLGLASGRSGSEAFF
TGCGCCAGCAGCTTGGGACTGGCGTCCGGCCGGTCTGGGTCTGAAGCTTTCTTT
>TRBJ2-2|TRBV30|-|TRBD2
CAWSPLGTTGGAGELFF
TGTGCCTGGAGTCCACTCGGGACTACCGGCGGAGCCGGGGAGCTGTTTTTT
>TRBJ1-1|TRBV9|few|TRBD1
CASSARTGRNTEAFF
TGTGCCAGCAGCGCTAGGACAGGGAGGAACACTGAAGCTTTCTTT
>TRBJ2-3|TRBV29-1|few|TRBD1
CSVEDRGPDTQYF
TGCAGCGTGGAGGACAGGGGGCCAGATACGCAGTATTTT
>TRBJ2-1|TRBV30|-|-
CAWSLGEGNEQFF
TGTGCCTGGAGCCTGGGTGAGGGCAATGAGCAGTTCTTC
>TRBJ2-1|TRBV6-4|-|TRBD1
CASSGGTGSSYNEQFF
TGTGCCAGCAGTGGCGGGACAGGGTCGTCCTACAATGAGCAGTTCTTC
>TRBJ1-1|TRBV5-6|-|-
CASSLVWGGQNTEAFF
TGTGCCAGCAGCTTGGTGTGGGGGGGCCAGAACACTGAAGCTTTCTTT
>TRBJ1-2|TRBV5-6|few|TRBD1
CASSLSGTGNYGYTF
TGTGCCAGCAGCTTGTCCGGGACAGGAAACTATGGCTACACCTTC
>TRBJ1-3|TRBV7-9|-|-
CASSTDWGGSGNTIYF
TGTGCCAGCAGCACAGATTGGGGGGGCTCTGGAAACACCATATATTTT
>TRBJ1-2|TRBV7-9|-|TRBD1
CASSSDRGRSYGYTF
TGTGCCAGCAGCTCCGACAGGGGGCGAAGCTATGGCTACACCTTC
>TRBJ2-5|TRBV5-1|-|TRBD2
CASSLISGGIQETQYF
TGCGCCAGCAGCTTGATTAGCGGGGGAATCCAAGAGACCCAGTACTTC